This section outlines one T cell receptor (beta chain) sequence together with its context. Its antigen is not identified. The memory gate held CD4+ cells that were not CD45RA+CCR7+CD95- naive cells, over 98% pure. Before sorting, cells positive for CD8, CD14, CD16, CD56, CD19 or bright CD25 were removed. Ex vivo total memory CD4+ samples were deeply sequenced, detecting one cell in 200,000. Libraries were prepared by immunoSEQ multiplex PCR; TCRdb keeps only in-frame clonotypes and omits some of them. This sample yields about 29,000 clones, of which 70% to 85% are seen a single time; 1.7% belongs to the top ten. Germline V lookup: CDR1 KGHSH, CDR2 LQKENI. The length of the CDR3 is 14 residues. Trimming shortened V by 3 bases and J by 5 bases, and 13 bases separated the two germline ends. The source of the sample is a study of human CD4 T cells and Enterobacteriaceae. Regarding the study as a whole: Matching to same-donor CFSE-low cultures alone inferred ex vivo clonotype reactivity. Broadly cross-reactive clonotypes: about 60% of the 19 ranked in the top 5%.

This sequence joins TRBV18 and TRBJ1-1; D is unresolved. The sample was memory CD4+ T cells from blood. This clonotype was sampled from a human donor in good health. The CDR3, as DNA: TGTGCCAGCTCACCTACACGTTACTCAACTGAAGCTTTCTTT. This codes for CASSPTRYSTEAFF.